The 10 T cell receptor beta chains in this list originate from one sample, sequenced in a study of CD8 T cells in Susac syndrome. RNA in amounts of roughly 0.5 to 1 ug was reverse transcribed with random hexamers. TCRdb reanalysed the immunoSEQ multiplex PCR reads using MiXCR and keeps one entry per CDR3 protein. Here the sample spans 300,000 or so distinct CDR3 sequences, under 95% being singletons. Sequenced input: CD4+ T cells from PBMCs. These receptors came from a human donor with multiple sclerosis.

The chain couples TRBV27 to TRBJ2-1, with a possible D match to TRBD1 (6 bases). The germline V gene encodes CDR1 MNHEY and CDR2 SMNVEV (reference sequence). Trimming took 3 bases from V and 2 from J, leaving 14 bases between them. The CDR3 totals 16 residues. CDR3 sequence (DNA): TGTGCCAGCAGTTTGGACAGACTGATACCCTACAATGAGCAGTTCTTC. Its protein is CASSLDRLIPYNEQFF.

V and J are TRBV15 and TRBJ2-1, with 15 bases matching TRBD2. This CDR3 has 16 residues. The junction had 6 bases not matched to a gene; V was cut back by 5 bases and J by 7 bases. From germline, CDR1 is LNHNV and CDR2 YYDKDF (reference sequence). CDR3 region: CATSWGLAGGGNEQFF. Here the CDR3 DNA reads TGTGCCACCAGCTGGGGACTAGCGGGAGGTGGGAATGAGCAGTTCTTC.

The gene calls are TRBV19 and TRBJ1-5; possibly TRBD1 for D (5 bases). CDR3 length: 15 residues. The V end was cut by 3 bases, the J end by 9 bases, with 18 bases between. CDR1 is LNHDA, CDR2 SQIVND, per germline (reference sequence). Written as DNA, the CDR3 is TGTGCCAGTAGTATGGAGGACAACCGGAGTGGGCCCCAGCATTTT. This sequence encodes CASSMEDNRSGPQHF.

The count of this clonotype is one. Here the CDR3 DNA reads TGCAGCGTTCGTCCTAGCGGGGGCTACGAGCAGTACTTC. It codes for CSVRPSGGYEQYF. The chain couples TRBV29-1 to TRBJ2-7; TRBD2 matches 10 bases. The germline V gene has CDR1 SQVTM and CDR2 ANQGSEA. The CDR3 totals 13 residues. V was clipped by 5 bases and J by 3 bases; unmatched bases: 4.

This clonotype was seen only once. J is TRBJ2-7 and V is TRBV20-1; no definite D call. Between the trimmed V and J ends, which lost 3 bases and 3 bases, there was a span of 9 bases. The CDR3 consists of 12 residues. CDR1 is DFQATT, CDR2 SNEGSKA, per germline (reference sequence). This CDR3 is CSASGKIYEQYF. The DNA for the CDR3 is TGCAGTGCTAGCGGAAAAATCTACGAGCAGTACTTC.

The V call is TRBV7-9, the J call TRBJ1-4; D remains ambiguous. With 3 bases removed from V and 0 bases from J, the gap between germline ends came to 8 bases. Germline values: CDR1 SEHNR, CDR2 FQNEAQ (reference sequence). The CDR3 contains 15 residues. The CDR3 DNA is TGTGCCAGCAGCTTCATCAGTGCAACTAATGAAAAACTGTTTTTT. It codes for CASSFISATNEKLFF.

The V and J genes are TRBV28 and TRBJ2-5, with TRBD2 identical over 9 bases. V lost 3 bases, J lost 2 bases, and 10 bases stayed unmatched. This CDR3 spans 17 amino acids. Germline values: CDR1 MDHEN, CDR2 SYDVKM. The CDR3, as DNA: TGTGCCAGCAGTTTCGTCTTGGGCGGGAGGGCGCAAGAGACCCAGTACTTC. This sequence encodes CASSFVLGGRAQETQYF.

CDR3 sequence: CASSPRTGDSYNEQFF. CDR3 DNA: TGTGCCAGCAGTCCCAGGACAGGTGACTCCTACAATGAGCAGTTCTTC. The V gene is TRBV12-3 or TRBV12-4, the J gene TRBJ2-1, with TRBD1 matching over 7 bases. J was trimmed by 0 bases and V by 5 bases; bases with no gene match: 7. The CDR3 spans 16 residues.

V usage is TRBV6-1 and J usage is TRBJ1-6; tentatively, D is TRBD1 (5 bases). Germline CDR1 is MNHNS and CDR2 is SASEGT. The V gene lost 6 bases and the J gene lost 5 bases, with 20 bases spanning the gap. There are 17 residues in the CDR3. The DNA of the CDR3 is TGTGCCAGCAGAGCCCGACAGAAGACCGGGAATAATTCACCCCTCCACTTT. This codes for CASRARQKTGNNSPLHF.

V gene TRBV20-1 combines with J gene TRBJ2-5; D perhaps matches TRBD1 (6 bases). The CDR3 is 13 residues long. Trimming took 1 base from V and 4 from J, leaving 10 bases between them. Germline V CDR1 and CDR2: DFQATT, SNEGSKA (reference sequence). CDR3 nucleotide sequence: TGCAGTGCTAGAGCAGGGGAAAGAGAGACCCAGTACTTC. This encodes CSARAGERETQYF.